The T cell receptor beta chain described here comes from a study of T cell repertoires in cytomegalovirus infection. Study details: HLA-B-restricted CMV epitopes that are well studied, plus recently identified HLA-C-restricted ones, were used by the study. Both CMV infection and a matching HLA type were indicated by public TCR beta signatures.

General observations from the study: Within the response measured ex vivo, HLA-C-restricted CMV-specific TCR beta clonotypes were dominant.

A word on this clonotype: No antigen is known for it.

TCRdb analysed the reads with MiXCR anew, one entry per CDR3 protein. The sample lists roughly 340,000 distinct CDR3 sequences; about 29% were seen once. This clonotype originated in a human donor in good health (CMV status not recorded). Some clones in this sample may be carry-over from other donors' samples. The sample consisted of cultured PBMCs, taken from culture after CMV antigen stimulation.

CDR3 amino acids: CASRWTGGAPNTGELFF. CDR3 nucleotides: TGTGCCAGTCGATGGACAGGGGGTGCCCCGAACACCGGGGAGCTGTTTTTT. V and J are TRBV19 and TRBJ2-2; 10 bases are a match to TRBD1. Trimming cost V 8 bases and J 0 bases; bases outside gene matches: 9. Germline lookup yields CDR1 LNHDA and CDR2 SQIVND (reference sequence). The CDR3 sequence is 17 residues long.